The TCR beta chain described here comes from a study of post-analysis software for immune sequencing data. Study details: Disease courses included relapsing-remitting, secondary progressive and progressive-relapsing multiple sclerosis.

About this clonotype: Its specificity is not known.

V lost 2 bases and J 6 bases, leaving 5 bases between the germline ends. Germline lookup yields CDR1 MGHDK and CDR2 SYGVNS. The CDR3 runs to 12 residues. Presence of unique molecular identifiers characterized the TCR beta cDNA libraries. MiXCR was run by TCRdb on the PCR reads, yielding one entry per CDR3 protein. The repertoire includes more than 500,000 distinct CDR3 sequences, approximately 34% of them detected once, and approximately 6% sits in the top ten. Whole-study findings and limits: Samples prepared in the same batch strongly co-clustered by F measure. Higher frequency in patients than in controls was seen for five TRBV segments, with TRBV5-6, TRBV5-1 and TRBV20-1 among them.

The sequence was obtained from a girl aged 2-17 years with multiple sclerosis. V is TRBV25-1 and J is TRBJ1-5; D not certain. Sequencing was carried out using blood. The CDR3 region has the DNA TGTGCCAGCAGTGAAGGGGTTCAGCCCCAGCATTTT. Encoded protein: CASSEGVQPQHF.